The 32 T cell receptor beta chains in this list originate from one sample, sequenced in a study of T cell repertoires in cytomegalovirus infection. TCRdb re-called the reads through MiXCR, storing one row per CDR3 protein. This repertoire shows approximately 500,000 distinct CDR3 sequences, 16% found once; its top ten account for 20% to 30%. Sequencing input: CD8+ T cells from PBMCs. The receptors come from a human donor in good health (CMV status not recorded). Some clones in this sample may be carry-over from other donors' samples.

The V and J genes are TRBV19 and TRBJ1-5; 10 bases fit TRBD1. This CDR3 comprises 15 residues. The germline gives CDR1 LNHDA, CDR2 SQIVND (reference sequence). J lost 6 bases, V lost 4 bases, and 6 bases had no gene match. CDR3 residues: CASSSLRDRGQPQHF. CDR3 DNA: TGTGCCAGTAGTAGCCTCCGGGACAGGGGTCAGCCCCAGCATTTT.

This chain uses TRBV5-5 with TRBJ2-6, with D unresolved. CDR3 length: 18 amino acids. V was pared by 0 bases and J by 2 bases, with 15 bases between. The germline V gene has CDR1 SGHKS and CDR2 YYEKEE (reference sequence). The CDR3 sequence is CASSLVAYRVAGANVLTF. DNA for the CDR3: TGTGCCAGCAGCTTGGTGGCGTATCGGGTCGCTGGGGCCAACGTCCTGACTTTC.

This clonotype turned up a few times. This CDR3 reads CASSETETQYF. The CDR3 DNA is TGTGCCAGCAGTGAAACGGAGACCCAGTACTTC. The chain carries TRBV6-1 and TRBJ2-5; D is undetermined. The CDR3 sequence is 11 residues long. Germline CDR1 reads MNHNS; CDR2 reads SASEGT. Trimming took 2 bases from V and 5 from J, leaving 3 bases between them.

This clonotype was recorded at least ten times. The V call is TRBV19, the J call TRBJ2-4; 8 bases align to TRBD2. Trimming cost V 9 bases and J 7 bases; bases outside gene matches: 8. Germline CDR1 LNHDA, CDR2 SQIVND (reference sequence). This CDR3 region has 13 residues. The CDR3 region is CASGGGIRNIQYF. CDR3 coding DNA: TGTGCCAGCGGGGGGGGCATCAGGAACATTCAGTACTTC.

V and J are TRBV12-3 or TRBV12-4 and TRBJ2-3; 13 bases agree with TRBD2. This CDR3 is 17 amino acids long. Trimming cost V 4 bases and J 2 bases; bases outside gene matches: 6. CDR3 in amino acids: CASSSRTSGGLTDTQYF. CDR3 DNA: TGTGCCAGCAGTTCCAGGACTAGCGGGGGCCTCACAGATACGCAGTATTTT.

This clonotype has at least ten counts. V and J are TRBV7-9 and TRBJ2-1; TRBD1 agrees at 9 bases. The CDR3 has 17 amino acids. Germline trimming cut 5 bases from V and 4 bases from J; bases unmatched to any gene: 12. Germline V gives CDR1 SEHNR, CDR2 FQNEAQ (reference sequence). The CDR3 coding sequence is TGTGCCAGCAGCAATCCACCTACAGGGGGCTCTTACAATGAGCAGTTCTTC. This encodes CASSNPPTGGSYNEQFF.

This clonotype was observed at least ten times. The genes are TRBV4-1 and TRBJ2-1, with D possibly matching TRBD2 (5 bases). CDR3 length: 15 residues. Germline loops: CDR1 MGHRA, CDR2 YSYEKL. V was trimmed by 0 bases and J by 9 bases, leaving 15 bases between them. CDR3 nucleotide sequence: TGCGCCAGCAGCCAAGACGGTGGTAGGCGGGCTGAGCAGTTCTTC. It yields the protein CASSQDGGRRAEQFF.

This clonotype was counted many times. The V call is TRBV7-2, the J call TRBJ2-3; 10 positions agree with TRBD2. The CDR3 covers 17 residues. V lost 0 bases to trimming and J lost 0 bases; unmatched junction nucleotides: 3. Germline V gene sequence: CDR1 SGHTA, CDR2 FQGNSA. CDR3 in amino acids: CASSLAGSGGSTDTQYF. CDR3 DNA sequence: TGTGCCAGCAGCTTAGCAGGTAGCGGGGGGAGCACAGATACGCAGTATTTT.

In this sample, this clonotype turned up a few times. The chain is built from TRBV4-1 and TRBJ1-2, with 8 bases fitting TRBD1. The length of the CDR3 is 17 residues. Germline values: CDR1 MGHRA, CDR2 YSYEKL. Losses at the gene ends were 0 bases for V and 4 bases for J; bases not matched to a gene: 10. Here the CDR3 reads CASSQERTGRVGYGYTF. In nucleotides, the CDR3 is TGCGCCAGCAGCCAAGAACGGACAGGGCGGGTCGGCTATGGCTACACCTTC.

This chain joins TRBV5-4 and TRBJ1-5; perhaps TRBD1 as D (5 bases). The germline gives CDR1 SGHNT, CDR2 YYREEE (reference sequence). This CDR3 spans 14 amino acids. Trimming stripped 3 bases from V and 5 bases from J, with 12 bases between. The CDR3 here is CASSSRGSDQPQHF. The DNA of the CDR3 is TGTGCCAGCAGCTCGAGGGGTTCCGATCAGCCCCAGCATTTT.

This clonotype was detected only a few times. Here the CDR3 DNA reads TGTGCCAGCAGCTTATCCCTGGAATGGGCCCAGTACTTC. Translated: CASSLSLEWAQYF. The chain recombines TRBV7-9 with TRBJ2-5; no reliable D call. V lost 2 bases and J 9 bases, leaving 13 bases between the germline ends. There are 13 residues in the CDR3. Germline values: CDR1 SEHNR, CDR2 FQNEAQ (reference sequence).

The chain couples TRBV25-1 to TRBJ2-1, with 7 bases fitting TRBD1. Trimming cost V 3 bases and J 5 bases; bases outside gene matches: 7. Per the germline V gene, CDR1 is MGHDK and CDR2 is SYGVNS. The CDR3 length is 15 residues. CDR3 protein: CASSDFRGTNNEQFF. The CDR3 region has the DNA TGTGCCAGCAGTGACTTCAGGGGGACGAACAATGAGCAGTTCTTC.

This clonotype came up many times. The chain employs TRBV7-9 and TRBJ2-1; TRBD2 matches 7 bases. The junction had 3 bases not matched to a gene; V was cut back by 6 bases and J by 4 bases. Germline CDR1 and CDR2: SEHNR and FQNEAQ (reference sequence). There are 13 residues in the CDR3. DNA of the CDR3: TGTGCCAGCAGACGGGAGGATTACAATGAGCAGTTCTTC. Translation gives CASRREDYNEQFF.

This clonotype was observed many times. The chain is built from TRBV20-1 and TRBJ2-1; D not resolved. Germline lookup yields CDR1 DFQATT and CDR2 SNEGSKA (reference sequence). V gave up 1 base and J gave up 0 bases, with 4 bases separating them. The CDR3 totals 13 residues. CDR3 residues: CSARALSYNEQFF. DNA for the CDR3: TGCAGTGCTAGAGCCCTCTCCTACAATGAGCAGTTCTTC.

There are a few counts of this clonotype. The chain has TRBV19 and TRBJ2-5; no firm D call. V shed 6 bases and J shed 0 bases, with 14 bases lying between them. Germline-derived CDR1 and CDR2 are LNHDA and SQIVND (reference sequence). The CDR3 extends over 15 amino acids. The DNA of the CDR3 is TGTGCCAGTAGCTTTATTGACAATAACCAAGAGACCCAGTACTTC. This translates into CASSFIDNNQETQYF.

This clonotype was observed at least ten times. The rearrangement links TRBV7-9 to TRBJ2-2, with TRBD2 identical over 8 bases. Germline V gene lookup returns CDR1 SEHNR and CDR2 FQNEAQ (reference sequence). The J segment lost 2 bases and the V segment lost 6 bases, leaving 11 bases of the junction unmatched. This CDR3 region has 17 residues. The CDR3: CASRSPRRGENTGELFF. The CDR3 region has the DNA TGTGCCAGCAGATCCCCTAGGCGGGGGGAAAACACCGGGGAGCTGTTTTTT.

The table lists this clonotype with many counts. V usage is TRBV28 and J usage is TRBJ2-1; TRBD2 agrees at 13 bases. The CDR3 extends over 17 amino acids. V dropped 3 bases and J dropped 10; count of bases not matched to a gene: 12. From germline, CDR1 is MDHEN and CDR2 SYDVKM. The CDR3 DNA reads as TGTGCCAGCAGTTTGGGATCACTAGCGGGAGGGCCAGGGGAGCAGTTCTTC. This gives the protein CASSLGSLAGGPGEQFF.

The chain couples TRBV5-5 to TRBJ2-7, with D perhaps TRBD1 (6 bases). This CDR3 is 16 amino acids long. CDR1 is SGHKS and CDR2 is YYEKEE in the germline V gene (reference sequence). The germline V and J ends were trimmed by 5 bases and 3 bases, with 21 bases remaining between them. Here the CDR3 reads CASSFEQPGARYEQYF. Here the CDR3 DNA reads TGTGCCAGCAGTTTTGAACAGCCAGGGGCGCGCTACGAGCAGTACTTC.

This clonotype was observed many times. V and J are TRBV7-6 and TRBJ2-7; no firm D call. Germline assignment: CDR1 SGHVS and CDR2 FNYEAQ. There are 15 residues in the CDR3. V was clipped by 5 bases and J by 6 bases, with 20 bases between them. The CDR3 sequence is CASSMDVSGRVEQYF. For the CDR3, the DNA is TGTGCCAGCAGCATGGACGTCTCGGGCCGGGTCGAGCAGTACTTC.

In its sample, this clonotype was seen a few times. The rearrangement links TRBV4-2 to TRBJ2-2; D gene uncertain. The V and J ends lost 0 bases and 6 bases respectively, with 11 bases between them. The CDR3 is made up of 15 amino acids. Germline-derived CDR1 and CDR2 are LGHNA and YNFKEQ. The CDR3 DNA is TGTGCCAGCAGCCAAGATCTCGGAGAGGCCGGGGAGCTGTTTTTT. Its protein is CASSQDLGEAGELFF.

The CDR3 DNA is TGCAGTGCTAGAGACGGGACGCCGGACAACTACAATGAGCAGTTCTTC. Amino acid sequence: CSARDGTPDNYNEQFF. This rearrangement joins TRBV20-1 to TRBJ2-1; D tentatively fits TRBD1 or TRBD2 (5 bases each). CDR1 is DFQATT and CDR2 is SNEGSKA in the germline V gene (reference sequence). This CDR3 has 16 amino acids. The V and J ends lost 0 bases and 3 bases respectively, with 15 bases between them.

In this sample, this clonotype turned up a few times. The chain links TRBV24-1 to TRBJ2-3; 14 bases map to TRBD2. Germline CDR1 and CDR2: KGHDR and SFDVKD. V was clipped by 2 bases and J by 5 bases; unmatched bases: 2. The CDR3 extends over 16 amino acids. The CDR3 nucleotides read TGTGCCACCAGTGATTCCGGACTAGCGGGGGGAGATACGCAGTATTTT. Translating gives CATSDSGLAGGDTQYF.

This clonotype appeared many times. This chain joins TRBV7-9 and TRBJ2-2, with D hard to call. The CDR3 runs to 16 residues. Germline V gene lookup returns CDR1 SEHNR and CDR2 FQNEAQ (reference sequence). Trimming stripped 0 bases from V and 8 bases from J, with 16 bases between. Written as DNA, the CDR3 is TGTGCCAGCAGCTTAGCCCGATATCAGGATGGGGGGGAGCTGTTTTTT. Amino acids: CASSLARYQDGGELFF.

A few counts support this clonotype. The chain has TRBV7-9 and TRBJ1-2, with 8 bases identical to TRBD1. This CDR3 contains 14 residues. Germline assignment: CDR1 SEHNR and CDR2 FQNEAQ (reference sequence). V gave up 4 bases and J gave up 4 bases; unmatched junction bases: 5. The CDR3 reads CASSSDREAYGYTF. The CDR3 DNA reads TGTGCCAGCAGCTCGGACAGGGAGGCCTATGGCTACACCTTC.

This clonotype was detected only a few times. The V and J genes are TRBV27 and TRBJ2-7; D may be TRBD1 (6 bases). The CDR3 sequence is 13 residues long. Per the germline V gene, CDR1 is MNHEY and CDR2 is SMNVEV (reference sequence). The V gene lost 6 bases and the J gene lost 3 bases, with 12 bases spanning the gap. For the CDR3, the DNA is TGTGCCAGCAGGAACAGGGTAGACTACGAGCAGTACTTC. This translates into CASRNRVDYEQYF.

The chain carries TRBV3-1 and TRBJ2-1, with TRBD2 matching 9 bases. This CDR3 contains 17 residues. Germline lookup yields CDR1 LGHDT and CDR2 YNNKEL (reference sequence). J gave up 7 bases and V 0 bases, and 10 bases lay outside the gene matches. The CDR3 protein is CASSQEGLAWRRNEQFF. CDR3 coding DNA: TGTGCCAGCAGCCAAGAGGGACTAGCTTGGAGAAGGAATGAGCAGTTCTTC.

This chain joins TRBV13 and TRBJ2-3, with TRBD2 matching over 15 bases. Unmatched junction bases numbered 5, after V lost 4 bases and J lost 6 bases. The germline V gene has CDR1 PRHDT and CDR2 FYEKMQ (reference sequence). This CDR3 region has 16 residues. As DNA, the CDR3 is TGTGCCAGCAGCTCGGGACTAGCGGGGGGCTTGGATACGCAGTATTTT. This gives the protein CASSSGLAGGLDTQYF.

This clonotype appeared many times. V and J are TRBV11-2 and TRBJ1-2; D is uncertain. This CDR3 has 13 amino acids. Germline loops: CDR1 SGHAT, CDR2 FQNNGV. The V end lost 2 bases, the J end lost 2 bases, and 6 bases lay between the germline ends. CDR3 sequence: CASSLNQNYGYTF. CDR3 bases: TGTGCCAGCAGCTTAAACCAAAACTATGGCTACACCTTC.

In its sample, this clonotype was seen many times. The V and J genes are TRBV27 and TRBJ1-6; a weak D match, TRBD1 (5 bases). The V gene's germline CDR1 is MNHEY and CDR2 SMNVEV (reference sequence). V was cut by 2 bases and J by 14 bases, with 10 bases left in between. CDR3 length: 12 residues. Written as DNA, the CDR3 is TGTGCCAGCAGTTTAAGTGGCAGGGCCCTCCACTTT. This translates into CASSLSGRALHF.

This clonotype was counted many times. DNA of the CDR3: TGTGCCAGCCCCGGGACAGCAAAACACAATGAGCAGTTCTTC. This translates into CASPGTAKHNEQFF. This chain joins TRBV7-2 and TRBJ2-1; 7 positions match TRBD1. Germline CDR1 reads SGHTA; CDR2 reads FQGNSA. V gave up 8 bases and J gave up 5 bases; unmatched junction bases: 9. This CDR3 has 14 amino acids.

Notes on this clonotype: This may be a read error, as it is one base from a much larger clone. This sequence joins TRBV6-5 and TRBJ2-7; D gene ambiguous. The CDR3 sequence is 13 residues long. Germline V gene lookup returns CDR1 MNHEY and CDR2 SVGAGI. CDR3 residues: CASSLVRSYEHYF. The CDR3 region has the DNA TGTGCCAGCAGTTTAGTACGTTCCTACGAGCACTACTTC.

As to this clonotype: Since a much larger clone is just one base distant, this may be a read error. The rearrangement links TRBV6-8 to TRBJ1-5, with 7 positions matching TRBD1. The CDR3 is 14 residues long. Per germline, CDR1 MNHGY and CDR2 SAAAGT. Losses at the gene ends were 6 bases for V and 7 bases for J; bases not matched to a gene: 9. CDR3 DNA: TGTGCCAGCAGCCCACAGGGGAAGAGGCAGCCCCAGCATTTT. It is translated as CASSPQGKRQPQHF.